These 8 T cell receptor beta chains came from one sample sequenced in a study of monozygotic twins with inflammatory bowel disease. Reanalyzing the 5' RACE reads, TCRdb keeps one entry per CDR3 protein, without DNA. The sample spans some 300,000 distinct CDR3 sequences; the ten largest clones claim 5.6%. The specimen was blood. The source is a human donor with ulcerative colitis or Crohn's disease, or a healthy co-twin of an affected twin (not recorded which).

This rearrangement joins TRBV20-1 to TRBJ2-6; TCRdb outputs TRBD1, but without DNA this stays unchecked. The CDR3 is 18 residues long. The V gene's germline CDR1 is DFQATT and CDR2 SNEGSKA (reference sequence). This CDR3 reads CSATEFGKTYSGANVLTF.

This chain links TRBV12-3 or TRBV12-4 with TRBJ2-1; TCRdb lists TRBD1, though no DNA is available to test this call. The CDR3 is made up of 14 amino acids. This CDR3 reads CASSLGGGFNEQFF.

V gene TRBV12-3 or TRBV12-4 combines with J gene TRBJ1-1. The CDR3 loop spans 13 amino acids. Here the CDR3 reads CASSLADYTEAFF.

CDR3 region: CASGQGARAEAFF. The chain employs TRBV6-5 and TRBJ1-1; the TRBD1 assignment by TCRdb is unverifiable without DNA. CDR1 and CDR2 from the germline V gene are MNHEY and SVGAGI. This CDR3 is built from 13 residues.

The rearrangement links TRBV7-3 to TRBJ2-1; TCRdb indicates TRBD1, and absent DNA this call remains unverified. Germline lookup yields CDR1 SGHTA and CDR2 FQGTGA. The CDR3 totals 18 residues. This CDR3 is CVSSLFPGGREPGDEQFF.

The CDR3 reads CSAAGRQETQYF. The chain employs TRBV20-1 and TRBJ2-5; TCRdb's D call, TRBD2, is unchecked because there is no DNA. The CDR3 contains 12 residues. CDR1 is DFQATT and CDR2 is SNEGSKA in the germline V gene (reference sequence).

CDR3 sequence reads: CASSPPGLAGVSEQFF. V usage is TRBV5-1 and J usage is TRBJ2-1; TCRdb gives TRBD2 as the D gene, but with no DNA this cannot be confirmed. Germline CDR1 and CDR2: SGHRS and YFSETQ. The CDR3 totals 16 residues.

The chain uses TRBV9 and TRBJ1-6. The CDR3 spans 14 residues. Germline V gene sequence: CDR1 SGDLS, CDR2 YYNGEE. CDR3 amino acids: CASSSKLAGSPLHF.